This TCR beta chain was profiled in a study of beta chain features in type 1 diabetes. Study summary: In all, roughly 98,000,000 sorted cells from all samples were analyzed.

General observations from the study: In every one of the four CD4+ subsets, TCRB CDR3s were moderately but significantly shorter in Type 1 diabetes patients. Among type 1 diabetes patients, VDJ junctions had fewer insertions and more deletions.

Remarks on this clone: What it binds is not known.

The V gene's germline CDR1 is SNHLY and CDR2 FYNNEI. The CDR3 has 15 residues. J gave up 7 bases and V 7 bases, and 11 bases lay outside the gene matches. Of the isolated RNA, all was reverse transcribed, and so the sequenced material was expressed TCRB transcripts. Clones were sequenced by immunoSEQ multiplex PCR, and TCRdb holds only the in-frame ones, with some missing. The repertoire holds around 600,000 clones, with roughly 12% as singletons. Material: naive CD4+ T cells from blood. The chain carries TRBV2 and TRBJ1-4; 8 bases fit TRBD1. This receptor was taken from a man aged 30 to 39 with type 1 diabetes. CDR3 sequence reads: CASNRPGTGSEKLFF. As DNA, the CDR3 is TGTGCCAGCAATCGGCCAGGGACAGGCAGTGAAAAACTGTTTTTT.